The TCR beta chain described here comes from a study of blood T cell repertoires in COVID-19. Study-level information: Whether acute or convalescent, the COVID-19 samples came from the United States, Italy and Spain.

Original processing notes: Cell counts per sample came from amplifying reference gene primers. Method: immunoSEQ multiplex PCR; TCRdb's copy keeps in-frame clones and lacks some. V and J calls plus clone size are reproduced from that table; the DNA served to infer D and trimming. The sample contains about 100,000 clones, approximately 91% of which appear only once. Trimming stripped 4 bases from V and 0 bases from J, with 12 bases between. Germline assignment: CDR1 LGHDT and CDR2 YNNKEL (reference sequence). The CDR3 extends over 16 amino acids. Sequenced material: peripheral blood. This TCR derives from a man between 50 and 59 years old with active COVID-19. This chain connects TRBV3-1 (or the pseudogene TRBV3-2) to TRBJ1-4, with D perhaps TRBD1 (6 bases). CDR3 sequence: CASSRGGGATNEKLFF. CDR3 DNA: TGTGCCAGCAGCCGAGGGGGGGGAGCAACTAATGAAAAACTGTTTTTT.